This T cell receptor beta chain was retrieved from a study of T-cell reconstitution after alpha-beta-depleted transplantation in children. Unique molecular identifiers were built into the TCRbeta library. Via MiXCR, TCRdb re-called the PCR reads, giving one row per CDR3 protein. The sample holds a few hundred thousand distinct CDR3 sequences, 20% to 30% seen once. The V gene end was trimmed by 3 bases and the J gene end by 2 bases; junction bases not matched to a gene: 5. The CDR3 totals 16 residues. Germline V gene data show CDR1 as KGHSY and CDR2 as FQNENV. The rearrangement links TRBV16 to TRBJ1-5, with 9 bases aligning to TRBD1. The sequence derives from a boy less than two years old with Wiskott-Aldrich syndrome, due to receive a stem cell transplant. Source: PBMCs, taken before TCRalphabeta/CD19-depleted stem cell transplant. The CDR3, as DNA: TGTGCCAGCAGCCAGTCTTGGGACAGGGGCAATCAGCCCCAGCATTTT. This encodes CASSQSWDRGNQPQHF.